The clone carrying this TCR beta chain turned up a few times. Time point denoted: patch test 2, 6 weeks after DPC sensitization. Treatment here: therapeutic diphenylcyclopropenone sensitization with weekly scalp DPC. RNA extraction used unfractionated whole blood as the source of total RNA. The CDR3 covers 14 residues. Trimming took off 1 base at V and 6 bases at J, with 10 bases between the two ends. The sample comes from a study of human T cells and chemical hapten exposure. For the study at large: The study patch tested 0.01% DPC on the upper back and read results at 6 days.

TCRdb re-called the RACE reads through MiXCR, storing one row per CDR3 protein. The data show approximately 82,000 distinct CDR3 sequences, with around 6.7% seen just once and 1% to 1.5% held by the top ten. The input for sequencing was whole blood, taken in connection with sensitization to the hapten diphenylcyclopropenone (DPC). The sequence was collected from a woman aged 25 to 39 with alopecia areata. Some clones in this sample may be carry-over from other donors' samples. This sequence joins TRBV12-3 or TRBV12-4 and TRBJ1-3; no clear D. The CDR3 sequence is CASSLGLGVNTIYF. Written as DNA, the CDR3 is TGTGCCAGCAGTTTAGGGTTGGGAGTAAACACCATATATTTT.